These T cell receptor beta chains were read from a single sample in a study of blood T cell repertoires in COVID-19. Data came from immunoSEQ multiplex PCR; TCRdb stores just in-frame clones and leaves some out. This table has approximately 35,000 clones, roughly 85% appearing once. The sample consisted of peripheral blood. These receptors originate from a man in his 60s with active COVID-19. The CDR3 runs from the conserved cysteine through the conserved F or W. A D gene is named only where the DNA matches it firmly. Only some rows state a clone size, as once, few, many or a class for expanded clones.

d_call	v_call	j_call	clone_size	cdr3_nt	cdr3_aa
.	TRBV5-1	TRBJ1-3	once	TGCGCCAGCAGCTTGGCAGGGTACGGAAACACCATATATTTT	CASSLAGYGNTIYF
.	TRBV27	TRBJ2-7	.	TGTGCCAGCAGCCCCTCGGGTCAACGTCGGAGGGGGCAGTACTTC	CASSPSGQRRRGQYF
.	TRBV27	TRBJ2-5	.	TGTGCCAGCAGTTTATCTAGAGGAGAGACCCAGTACTTC	CASSLSRGETQYF
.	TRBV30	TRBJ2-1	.	TGTGCCTGGAGAGCCGGGGTAGCGGCCAGCAATGAGCAGTTCTTC	CAWRAGVAASNEQFF
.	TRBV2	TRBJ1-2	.	TGTGCCAGCAGTGCACAGCTTAGCTATGGCTACACCTTC	CASSAQLSYGYTF
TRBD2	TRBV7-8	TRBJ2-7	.	TGTGCCAGCAGCCGTGGGGTAGCGGGAAGCTCCTACGAGCAGTACTTC	CASSRGVAGSSYEQYF
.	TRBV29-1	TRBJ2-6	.	TGCAGCGCCGCCGGAGGTTTTCTCTCTGGGGCCAACGTCCTGACTTTC	CSAAGGFLSGANVLTF
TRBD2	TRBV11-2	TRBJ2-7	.	TGTGCCAGCAGCAAAGGACTAGCGGGAGGGCCAGGCGAGCAGTACTTC	CASSKGLAGGPGEQYF
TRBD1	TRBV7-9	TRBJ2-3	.	TGTGCCAGCAGCCCCCGGGGCAGGGGGCGCACAGATACGCAGTATTTT	CASSPRGRGRTDTQYF
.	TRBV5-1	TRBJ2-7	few	TGCGCCAGCAGCTCTTTGGGCAGGGACTCCTACGAGCAGTACTTC	CASSSLGRDSYEQYF
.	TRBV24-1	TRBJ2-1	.	TGTGCCACCAGTGATCCCGTAGGGGCATACAATGAGCAGTTCTTC	CATSDPVGAYNEQFF
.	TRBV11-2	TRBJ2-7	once	TGTGCCAGCAGGGGGGGGCTAGCGCCGAACGAGCAGTACTTC	CASRGGLAPNEQYF
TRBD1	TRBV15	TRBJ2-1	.	TGTGCCACCAGCAGTTGGGGACAGGGGGTCAATGAGCAGTTCTTC	CATSSWGQGVNEQFF
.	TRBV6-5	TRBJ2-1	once	TGTGCCAGCAGCAGCGACCGGCGGGGCAAGAATGAGCAGTTCTTC	CASSSDRRGKNEQFF
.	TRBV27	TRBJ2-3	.	TGTGCCAGCAGTCCGACAAGGAGGCGCAGCACAGATACGCAGTATTTT	CASSPTRRRSTDTQYF
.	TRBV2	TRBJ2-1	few	TGTGCCAGCAGAGAAACTAGGAGTGAGCAGTTCTTC	CASRETRSEQFF
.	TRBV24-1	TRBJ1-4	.	TGTGCCACCAGTGATTCCGGGGCAACTAATGAAAAACTGTTTTTT	CATSDSGATNEKLFF
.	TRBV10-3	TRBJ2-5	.	TGTGCCATCAAGGTGCCAGGCCAAGAGACCCAGTACTTC	CAIKVPGQETQYF
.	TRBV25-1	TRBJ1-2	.	TGTGCCAGCAGTGAAGAGTGGGGCTGGGGCTATGGCTACACCTTC	CASSEEWGWGYGYTF
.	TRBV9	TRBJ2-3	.	TGTGCCAGCAGCGTATATGGAGGGGCCAACACAGATACGCAGTATTTT	CASSVYGGANTDTQYF
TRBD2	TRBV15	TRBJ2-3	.	TGTGCCACCAGCGGAACTAGGGCGGGAGCAGGTACGCAGTATTTT	CATSGTRAGAGTQYF
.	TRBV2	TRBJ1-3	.	TGTGCCAGCAGTGAAAGAGATGGAAACACCATATATTTT	CASSERDGNTIYF
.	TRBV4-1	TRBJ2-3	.	TGCGCCAGCAGCCCCCCCCGAGATACGCAGTATTTT	CASSPPRDTQYF
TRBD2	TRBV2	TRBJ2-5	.	TGTGCCAGCAGTGCTAGCGGGGGGGACCAAGAGACCCAGTACTTC	CASSASGGDQETQYF
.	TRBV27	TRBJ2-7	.	TGTGCCAGCAGACCAAACCCCGACTCGACCTACGAGCAGTACTTC	CASRPNPDSTYEQYF
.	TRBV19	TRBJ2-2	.	TGTGCCAGTAGAACTAGTTCCGGGGAGCTGTTTTTT	CASRTSSGELFF
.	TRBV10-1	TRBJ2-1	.	TGCGCCAGCAGTGAGTCCTCAGGGCCCTTATACAATGAGCAGTTCTTC	CASSESSGPLYNEQFF
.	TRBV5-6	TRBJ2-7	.	TGTGCCAGCACCTCCCGGTGGACAGCCTACGAGCAGTACTTC	CASTSRWTAYEQYF
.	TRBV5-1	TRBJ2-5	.	TGCGCCAGCAGCTTGGACAGGGTCGAGACCCAGTACTTC	CASSLDRVETQYF
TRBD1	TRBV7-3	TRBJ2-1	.	TGTGCCAGCAGCCGAGGGGGCGGTGAGCAGTTCTTC	CASSRGGGEQFF
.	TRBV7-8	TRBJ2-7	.	TGTGCCAGCAGCTTAGGCGCCTACGAGCAGTACTTC	CASSLGAYEQYF
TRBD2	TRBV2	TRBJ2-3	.	TGTGCCAGCAGTCCGGGACTAACCACAGATACGCAGTATTTT	CASSPGLTTDTQYF
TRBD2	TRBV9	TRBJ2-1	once	TGTGCCAGCAGCGTAGGAAGGCGGGAGGGCCTCGGGGAGCAGTTCTTC	CASSVGRREGLGEQFF
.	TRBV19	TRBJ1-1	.	TGTGCCAGTAGTTGGGACTCCAGGGACACTGAAGCTTTCTTT	CASSWDSRDTEAFF
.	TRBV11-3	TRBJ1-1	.	TGTGCCAGCAGCTCCAGGGGTCGGAACACTGAAGCTTTCTTT	CASSSRGRNTEAFF
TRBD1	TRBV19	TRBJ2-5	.	TGTGCCAGTAGTATAAGTGGTCAGGGGGCGCATGAGACCCAGTACTTC	CASSISGQGAHETQYF
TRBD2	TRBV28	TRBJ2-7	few	TGTGCCAGCAGCTATGGCGGGGGTGGCGCCCCCTCCGAGCAGTACTTC	CASSYGGGGAPSEQYF
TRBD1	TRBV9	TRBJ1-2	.	TGTGCCAGCAGCGTAGATCAGGACAGGGGAGGCTACACCTTC	CASSVDQDRGGYTF
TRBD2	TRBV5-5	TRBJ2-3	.	TGTGCCAGCAGCTTGGGGACTAGCGGGAGCAGGGCAGATACGCAGTATTTT	CASSLGTSGSRADTQYF
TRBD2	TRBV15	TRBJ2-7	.	TGTGCCACCAGCAGAGATCAGGGAGGGGCGGTGGAAAACGAGCAGTACTTC	CATSRDQGGAVENEQYF
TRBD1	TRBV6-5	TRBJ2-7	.	TGTGCCAGCAGTCACGGAGAACAGGGGAACGAGCAGTACTTC	CASSHGEQGNEQYF
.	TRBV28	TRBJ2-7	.	TGTGCCAGCAGTAAGCGGGAGCAGTACTTC	CASSKREQYF
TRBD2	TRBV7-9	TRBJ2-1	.	TGTGCCAGCAACGACCAGATAGCGGGAGAGCAGTTCTTC	CASNDQIAGEQFF
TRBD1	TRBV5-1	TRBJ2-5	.	TGCGCCAGCTCCCGGACAGGACAAGAGACCCAGTACTTC	CASSRTGQETQYF
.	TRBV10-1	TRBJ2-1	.	TGCGCCAGCAGTCCGGCACTCCTAGCTGAGCAGTTCTTC	CASSPALLAEQFF
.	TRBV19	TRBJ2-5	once	TGTGCCAGTAGTCGAGGACTCGGGGAGACCCAGTACTTC	CASSRGLGETQYF
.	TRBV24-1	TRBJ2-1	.	TGTGCCACCAGTGACAAGACGGGTTCCGGAGAAGATGAGCAGTTCTTC	CATSDKTGSGEDEQFF
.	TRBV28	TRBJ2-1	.	TGTGCCAGCAGTTCTCTGGGACATTACAATGAGCAGTTCTTC	CASSSLGHYNEQFF